This is a list of T cell receptor beta chains from one sample in a study of blood T cells in healthy people across ages. TCRdb analysed the 5' RACE reads with MiXCR anew, one entry per CDR3 protein. The profile shows about 1.8 million distinct CDR3 sequences, just under 50% of them singletons. Source material: blood. These receptors all stem from a woman in her 40s in good health. CDR3s include the opening cysteine and the closing phenylalanine or tryptophan. The D gene is left open where the match is weak. Clone size, where shown, is once, few, many, or a class for clones that have expanded.

J	V	size	D	DNA	CDR3
TRBJ1-2	TRBV6-5	NA	NA	TGTGCCAGCAGTCTCCGGGACGGCTTGAACTATGGCTACACCTTC	CASSLRDGLNYGYTF
TRBJ2-5	TRBV4-2	few	NA	TGTGCCAGCAGCCACATCGGAGAGACCCAGTACTTC	CASSHIGETQYF
TRBJ2-3	TRBV5-1	NA	NA	TGCGCCAGCAGCTTTGGGGGAAGGTCAGATACGCAGTATTTT	CASSFGGRSDTQYF
TRBJ2-7	TRBV7-2	many	NA	TGTGCCAGCAGCTTAGAAGGCTTCTACGAGCAGTACTTC	CASSLEGFYEQYF
TRBJ1-1	TRBV6-1	NA	NA	TGTGCCAGCAGTGTTCAGGAGTACACTGAAGCTTTCTTT	CASSVQEYTEAFF
TRBJ2-5	TRBV5-4	NA	NA	TGTGCCAGCAGTCTACAGGGACCCCAAGGGTCCCAGTACTTC	CASSLQGPQGSQYF
TRBJ2-3	TRBV10-3	once	TRBD2	TGTGCCATCAGGTCCGGACTAGCGGGGGGGCTGGGCACAGATACGCAGTATTTT	CAIRSGLAGGLGTDTQYF
TRBJ2-7	TRBV7-2	NA	NA	TGTGTCAGTAGCTTGCGGGACCACACCTACGAGCAGTACTTC	CVSSLRDHTYEQYF
TRBJ2-7	TRBV3-1	NA	NA	TGTGCCAGCAGCCAAGATCTCCCTAGACAGTACTTC	CASSQDLPRQYF
TRBJ2-7	TRBV28	many	NA	TGTGCCTCGACTGGAGGGGGGTACGAGCAGTACTTC	CASTGGGYEQYF
TRBJ2-3	TRBV5-1	NA	NA	TGCGCCAGCAGCTTGAATCCGGGGGCCACAGATACGCAGTATTTT	CASSLNPGATDTQYF
TRBJ1-2	TRBV5-4	NA	TRBD1	TGTGCCAGCTCTCCTGGATTACAGGGGTGGGGCTACACCTTC	CASSPGLQGWGYTF
TRBJ1-4	TRBV12-3/TRBV12-4	few	NA	TGTGCCAGCCTCGGGGCAGCCGCTGAAAAACTGTTTTTT	CASLGAAAEKLFF
TRBJ2-1	TRBV5-1	few	TRBD2	TGCGCCAGCAGCACCGGGACTAGCGATTTTATGGAGCAGTTCTTC	CASSTGTSDFMEQFF
TRBJ1-2	TRBV10-3	few	NA	TGTGCCATCAAAACTGTGTATGGCTACACCTTC	CAIKTVYGYTF
TRBJ2-5	TRBV11-2	NA	NA	TGTGCCAGCAGCTTAGAGGGCAGCCCCCAAGAGACCCAGTACTTC	CASSLEGSPQETQYF
TRBJ2-3	TRBV6-5	NA	TRBD1	TGTGCCAGCAGTCACACCCTTCTGGGACAGGGTAGCGCAGATACGCAGTATTTT	CASSHTLLGQGSADTQYF
TRBJ2-1	TRBV6-2/TRBV6-3	NA	NA	TGTGCCAGCAGTCGACAGAGACGTTACAATGAGCAGTTCTTC	CASSRQRRYNEQFF
TRBJ2-1	TRBV27	NA	TRBD2	TGTGCCAGCAGTCATCAAGCGGGGGGCTACTTCTCCCCGTTCTTC	CASSHQAGGYFSPFF
TRBJ2-5	TRBV14	NA	NA	TGTGCCAGCAGCCAAGATTGGACTGGTACCCAGTACTTC	CASSQDWTGTQYF
TRBJ1-6	TRBV15	NA	NA	TGTGCCACCAGCAGTGACAGAAGCTCCTATAATTCACCCCTCCACTTT	CATSSDRSSYNSPLHF
TRBJ2-7	TRBV4-3	NA	NA	TGCGCCAGCAGCCAAGCCATCGACAGACCAATACCCTACGAGCAGTACTTC	CASSQAIDRPIPYEQYF
TRBJ2-3	TRBV20-1	NA	NA	TGCAGTGCTAGAGACCCCCTCAGACCCACAGATACGCAGTATTTT	CSARDPLRPTDTQYF
TRBJ1-1	TRBV4-3	NA	NA	TGCGCCAGCAGCCCCTGGTTGGGCCAGGGGAATGAAGCTTTCTTT	CASSPWLGQGNEAFF
TRBJ1-2	TRBV7-9	NA	NA	TGCGCCAGCAGCTTGGCCGGTGAGGGCTATGGCTACACCTTC	CASSLAGEGYGYTF
TRBJ2-1	TRBV6-5	few	NA	TGTGCCAGCAGTGGGTCCTTAGGGGCGCACAATGAGCAGTTCTTC	CASSGSLGAHNEQFF
TRBJ2-1	TRBV5-6	few	TRBD2	TGTGCCAGCAGCTTGGAGACTAGCGGGGGCAGTGCTGAGCAGTTCTTC	CASSLETSGGSAEQFF
TRBJ2-3	TRBV7-2	NA	NA	TGTGCCAGCAGCTTAGGGGACGCCGGAAATACGCAGTATTTT	CASSLGDAGNTQYF
TRBJ2-1	TRBV7-2	NA	NA	TGTGCCAGCAGCCCCGGGACCCCGAACAATGAGCAGTTCTTC	CASSPGTPNNEQFF
TRBJ2-3	TRBV13	NA	TRBD2	TGTGCCAGCAGCCCCGGATGGGGGGGGAGAACAGATACGCAGTATTTT	CASSPGWGGRTDTQYF
TRBJ2-5	TRBV6-1	NA	NA	TGTGCCAGCAGAGGGGGTTGTGTGGGTAAGACCCAGTACTTC	CASRGGCVGKTQYF
TRBJ2-7	TRBV2	NA	TRBD1	TGTGCCAGCAGCAGGGGGCTGGTGTCCTACGAGCAGTACTTC	CASSRGLVSYEQYF
TRBJ2-5	TRBV27	NA	NA	TGTGCCAGCAGTCCACAAAACGGGTTACTGGAGACCCAGTACTTC	CASSPQNGLLETQYF
TRBJ2-1	TRBV4-1	NA	TRBD1	TGCGCCAGCAGCCAAGATCTATGGGACAGAAACAATGAGCAGTTCTTC	CASSQDLWDRNNEQFF
TRBJ2-5	TRBV11-2	few	TRBD2	TGTGCCAGCAGCCAATCCAGGACTAGCGGGGGACCCGAGACCCAGTACTTC	CASSQSRTSGGPETQYF
TRBJ1-2	TRBV11-2	NA	TRBD1	TGTGCCAGCAGCAGGGGACAGGGGGTTGCTGGCGGCTACACCTTC	CASSRGQGVAGGYTF
TRBJ1-2	TRBV7-9	NA	TRBD1	TGTGCCAGCAGCGTACCCGCTCCCGGGACAGGGGGCCACTATGGCTACACCTTC	CASSVPAPGTGGHYGYTF
TRBJ2-2	TRBV27	NA	NA	TGTGCCAGCAGTTACCCCTCCGGGGAGCTGTTTTTT	CASSYPSGELFF
TRBJ2-5	TRBV28	few	NA	TGTGCCAGCAGTGGGGGGGGACACCTCCAAGAGACCCAGTACTTC	CASSGGGHLQETQYF
TRBJ1-2	TRBV29-1	NA	TRBD1	TGCAGCGTTGATGGGCAGGGGGCGACCAACTATGGCTACACCTTC	CSVDGQGATNYGYTF
TRBJ1-2	TRBV7-9	NA	NA	TGTGCCAGCAGCTTAGGACAGAAGGGCTACACCTTC	CASSLGQKGYTF
TRBJ2-7	TRBV6-5	NA	NA	TGTGCCAGCAGGGGCGTCGTTACCTACGAGCAGTACTTC	CASRGVVTYEQYF
TRBJ2-6	TRBV28	NA	TRBD1	TGTGCCTGCAGGGGCGGACAGGTCCGCTCTGGGGCCAACGTCCTGACTTTC	CACRGGQVRSGANVLTF
TRBJ2-5	TRBV7-8	few	NA	TGTGCCAGCAGCTTAGCCCCAGCCCAAGAGACCCAGTACTTC	CASSLAPAQETQYF
TRBJ2-7	TRBV6-2/TRBV6-3	NA	TRBD2	TGTGCCAGCACTGGACTAGCGGGGGCACGACCTAGCAACGAGCAGTACTTC	CASTGLAGARPSNEQYF
TRBJ2-7	TRBV27	NA	NA	TGTGCCATCCGCCAGCTAGGGATAATCTACGAGCAGTACTTC	CAIRQLGIIYEQYF
TRBJ2-2	TRBV9	NA	TRBD1	TGTGCCAGCAGCGCCGGACAGGAGAACACCGGGGAGCTGTTTTTT	CASSAGQENTGELFF
TRBJ2-1	TRBV9	NA	NA	TGTGCCAGCAGCGTTGCGAGGAGCTCCTACAATAAGCAGTTCTTC	CASSVARSSYNKQFF